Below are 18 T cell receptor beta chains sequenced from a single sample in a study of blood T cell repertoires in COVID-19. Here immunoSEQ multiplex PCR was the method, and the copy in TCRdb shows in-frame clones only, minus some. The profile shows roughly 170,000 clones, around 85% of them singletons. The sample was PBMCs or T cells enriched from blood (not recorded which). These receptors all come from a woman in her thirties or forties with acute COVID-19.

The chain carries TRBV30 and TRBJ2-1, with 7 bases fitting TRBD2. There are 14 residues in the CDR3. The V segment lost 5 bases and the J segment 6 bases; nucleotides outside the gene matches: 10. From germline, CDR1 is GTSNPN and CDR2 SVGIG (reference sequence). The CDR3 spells CAWGGGRKGNEQFF. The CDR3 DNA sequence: TGTGCCTGGGGGGGAGGGCGAAAAGGCAATGAGCAGTTCTTC. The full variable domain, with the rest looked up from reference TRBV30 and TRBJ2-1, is SQTIHQWPATLVQPVGSPLSLECTVEGTSNPNLYWYRQAAGRGLQLLFYSVGIGQISSEVPQNLSASRPQDRQFILSSKKLLLSDSGFYLCAWGGGRKGNEQFFGPGTRLTVL.

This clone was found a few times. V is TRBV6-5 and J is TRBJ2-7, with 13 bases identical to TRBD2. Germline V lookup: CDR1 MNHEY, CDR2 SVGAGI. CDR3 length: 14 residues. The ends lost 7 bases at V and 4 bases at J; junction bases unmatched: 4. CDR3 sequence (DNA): TGTGCCAGCACGAGGACTAGCGGGAGTTACGAGCAGTACGTC. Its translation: CASTRTSGSYEQYV.

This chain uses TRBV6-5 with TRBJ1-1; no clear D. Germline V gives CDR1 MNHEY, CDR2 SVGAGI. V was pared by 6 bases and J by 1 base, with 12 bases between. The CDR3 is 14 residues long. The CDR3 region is CASRPQSKNTEAFF. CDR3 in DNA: TGTGCCAGCAGACCACAGAGCAAGAACACTGAAGCTTTCTTT.

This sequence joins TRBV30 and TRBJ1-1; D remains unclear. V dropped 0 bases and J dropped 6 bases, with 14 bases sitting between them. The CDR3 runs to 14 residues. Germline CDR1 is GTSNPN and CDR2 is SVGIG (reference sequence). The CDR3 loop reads CAWSVDRAGPEAFF. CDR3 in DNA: TGTGCCTGGAGTGTAGATAGGGCGGGCCCTGAAGCTTTCTTT.

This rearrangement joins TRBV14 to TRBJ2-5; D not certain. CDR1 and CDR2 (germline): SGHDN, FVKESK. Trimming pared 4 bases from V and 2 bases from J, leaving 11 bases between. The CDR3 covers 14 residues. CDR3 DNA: TGTGCCAGCAGCCCCTTTGGCGGACAAGAGACCCAGTACTTC. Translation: CASSPFGGQETQYF.

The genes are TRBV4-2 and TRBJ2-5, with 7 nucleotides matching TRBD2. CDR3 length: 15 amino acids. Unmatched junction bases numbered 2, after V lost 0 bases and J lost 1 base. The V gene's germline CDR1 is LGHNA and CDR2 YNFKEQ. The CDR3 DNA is TGTGCCAGCAGCCAAGAGTCTAGCGGCCAAGAGACCCAGTACTTC. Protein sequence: CASSQESSGQETQYF.

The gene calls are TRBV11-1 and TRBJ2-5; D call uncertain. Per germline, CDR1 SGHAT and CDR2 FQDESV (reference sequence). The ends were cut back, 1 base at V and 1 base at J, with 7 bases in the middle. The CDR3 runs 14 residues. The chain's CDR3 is CASSLGLRQETQYF. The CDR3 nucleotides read TGTGCCAGCAGCTTAGGACTCCGCCAAGAGACCCAGTACTTC.

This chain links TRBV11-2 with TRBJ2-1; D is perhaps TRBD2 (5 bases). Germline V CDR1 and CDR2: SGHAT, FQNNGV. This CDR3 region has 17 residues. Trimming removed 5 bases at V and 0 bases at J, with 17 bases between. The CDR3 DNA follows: TGTGCCAGCAGCCACCGGAGGAGCACATTCTCCTACAATGAGCAGTTCTTC. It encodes CASSHRRSTFSYNEQFF. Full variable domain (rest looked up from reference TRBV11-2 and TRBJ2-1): EAGVAQSPRYKIIEKRQSVAFWCNPISGHATLYWYQQILGQGPKLLIQFQNNGVVDDSQLPKDRFSAERLKGVDSTLKIQPAKLEDSAVYLCASSHRRSTFSYNEQFFGPGTRLTVL.

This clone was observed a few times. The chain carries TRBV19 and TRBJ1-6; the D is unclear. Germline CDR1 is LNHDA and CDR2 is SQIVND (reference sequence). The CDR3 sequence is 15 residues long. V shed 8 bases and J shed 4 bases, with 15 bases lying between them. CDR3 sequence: CASRESGLYNSPLHF. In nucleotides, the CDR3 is TGTGCCAGTCGGGAATCCGGACTGTATAATTCACCCCTCCACTTT.

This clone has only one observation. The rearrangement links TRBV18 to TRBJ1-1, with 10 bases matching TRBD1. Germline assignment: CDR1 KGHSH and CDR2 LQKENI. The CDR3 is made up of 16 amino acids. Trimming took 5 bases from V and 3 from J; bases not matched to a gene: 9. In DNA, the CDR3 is TGTGCCAGCTCAACAAGACAGGGGGCTTCGTACACTGAAGCTTTCTTT. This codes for CASSTRQGASYTEAFF.

CDR3 sequence reads: CASSLQGVSSPLHF. The CDR3 DNA sequence: TGCGCCAGCAGCTTACAGGGGGTTTCTTCACCCCTCCACTTT. The chain recombines TRBV5-1 with TRBJ1-6; 8 nucleotides line up with TRBD1. Germline V gene sequence: CDR1 SGHRS, CDR2 YFSETQ. V lost 2 bases and J lost 9; bases outside the gene matches: 4. This CDR3 is 14 amino acids long.

CDR3: CASRQGTAKGNEQFF. DNA of the CDR3: TGCGCCAGCAGACAGGGCACTGCGAAGGGCAATGAGCAGTTCTTC. The V call is TRBV5-1, the J call TRBJ2-1, with a tentative D call TRBD1 (6 bases). V was clipped by 5 bases and J by 6 bases, with 18 bases between them. This CDR3 contains 15 residues. From germline, CDR1 is SGHRS and CDR2 YFSETQ.

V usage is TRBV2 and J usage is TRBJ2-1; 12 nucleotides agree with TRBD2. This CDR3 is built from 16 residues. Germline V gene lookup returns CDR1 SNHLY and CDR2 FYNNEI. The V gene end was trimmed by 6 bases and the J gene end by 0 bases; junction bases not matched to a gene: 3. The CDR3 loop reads CASRTSGGSSYNEQFF. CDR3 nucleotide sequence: TGTGCCAGCAGGACTAGCGGGGGCAGCTCCTACAATGAGCAGTTCTTC.

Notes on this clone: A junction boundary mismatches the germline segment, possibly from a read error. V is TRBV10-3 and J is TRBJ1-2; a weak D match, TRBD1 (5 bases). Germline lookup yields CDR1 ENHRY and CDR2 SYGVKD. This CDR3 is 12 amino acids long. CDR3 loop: CAISDSQGPAYF. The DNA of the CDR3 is TGTGCCATCAGTGATTCCCAGGGTCCCGCTTACTTC.

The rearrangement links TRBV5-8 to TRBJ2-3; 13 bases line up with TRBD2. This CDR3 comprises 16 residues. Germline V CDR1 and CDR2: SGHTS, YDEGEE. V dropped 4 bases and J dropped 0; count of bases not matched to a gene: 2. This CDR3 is CASSKGLAGSTDTQYF. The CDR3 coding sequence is TGTGCCAGCAGCAAGGGACTAGCGGGAAGCACAGATACGCAGTATTTT.

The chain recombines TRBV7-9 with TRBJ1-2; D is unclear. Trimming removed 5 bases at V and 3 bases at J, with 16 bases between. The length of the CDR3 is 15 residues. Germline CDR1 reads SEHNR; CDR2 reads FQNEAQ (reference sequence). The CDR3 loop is CASSPELRIHYGYTF. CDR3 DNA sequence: TGTGCCAGCAGCCCTGAGTTGAGGATTCACTATGGCTACACCTTC.

The CDR3 DNA sequence: TGCAGTGCTAGCCAGGAGACCCAGTACTTC. This encodes CSASQETQYF. The gene calls are TRBV20-1 and TRBJ2-5; the D is unclear. V lost 3 bases and J lost 5, with 4 bases in between. Germline loops: CDR1 DFQATT, CDR2 SNEGSKA (reference sequence). The CDR3 length is 10 residues.

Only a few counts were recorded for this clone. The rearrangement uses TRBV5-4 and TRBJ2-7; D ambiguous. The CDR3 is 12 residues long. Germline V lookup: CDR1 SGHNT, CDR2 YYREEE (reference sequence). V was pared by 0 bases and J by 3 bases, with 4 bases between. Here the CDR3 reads CASSLDGYEQYF. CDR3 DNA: TGTGCCAGCAGCTTGGACGGCTACGAGCAGTACTTC.